The source of this TCR beta chain is a study of OX40 agonist ivuxolimab in advanced cancers. Study findings and constraints: More expanded clones were found, on average, in CD8+ than in CD4+ T cells.

As to this clone: Its antigen remains unidentified.

Profiled with immunoSEQ multiplex PCR; TCRdb holds only in-frame clones, not every one. The table has 35,000 to 40,000 clones, about 86% seen once. The CDR3 length is 15 residues. Germline V gene lookup returns CDR1 MNHNS and CDR2 SASEGT. Trimming shortened V by 5 bases and J by 0 bases, and 10 bases separated the two germline ends. The receptor was derived from an adult with an advanced solid tumor such as melanoma, head and neck, liver or kidney cancer. The specimen was CD4+ or CD8+ T cells sorted from blood, collected in a trial of the OX40 agonist ivuxolimab. V usage is TRBV6-1 and J usage is TRBJ1-4; a weak D match, TRBD1 (5 bases). CDR3: CASSTGGATNEKLFF. The CDR3 DNA reads TGTGCCAGCAGTACGGGGGGAGCAACTAATGAAAAACTGTTTTTT.